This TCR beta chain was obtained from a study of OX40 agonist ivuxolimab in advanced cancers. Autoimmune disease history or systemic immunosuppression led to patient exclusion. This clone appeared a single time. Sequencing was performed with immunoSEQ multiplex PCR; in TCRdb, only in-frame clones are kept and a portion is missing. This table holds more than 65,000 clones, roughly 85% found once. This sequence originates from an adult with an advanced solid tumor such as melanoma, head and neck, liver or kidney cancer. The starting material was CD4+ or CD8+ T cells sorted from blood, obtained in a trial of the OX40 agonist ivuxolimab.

This CDR3 reads CASSLGRILMNTEAFF. The CDR3, as DNA: TGTGCCAGCAGCTTAGGTCGGATTTTAATGAACACTGAAGCTTTCTTT. The V call is TRBV11-1, the J call TRBJ1-1; D is unclear. This CDR3 region has 16 residues. Germline CDR1 and CDR2: SGHAT and FQDESV (reference sequence). The V end was cut by 1 base, the J end by 0 bases, with 12 bases between.